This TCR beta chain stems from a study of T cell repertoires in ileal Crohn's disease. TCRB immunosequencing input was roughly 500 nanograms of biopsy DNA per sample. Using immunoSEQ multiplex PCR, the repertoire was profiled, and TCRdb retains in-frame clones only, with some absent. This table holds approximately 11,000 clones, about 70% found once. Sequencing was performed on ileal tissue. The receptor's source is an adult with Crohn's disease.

For the CDR3, the DNA is TGTGCCAGCAGCTTGCAGGGGGCCACCGGGGAGCTGTTTTTT. Its protein product is CASSLQGATGELFF. The gene calls are TRBV7-8 and TRBJ2-2; 8 nucleotides line up with TRBD1. The CDR3 runs 14 residues. With 3 bases clipped from V and 4 bases from J, the junction kept 1 base outside the gene matches. In germline, CDR1 is SGHVS, CDR2 FQNEAQ.